This T cell receptor beta chain stems from a study of blood T cell repertoires in COVID-19. On the study more broadly: From T cells, B-cell-depleted T cells, or PBMCs came the material, which was cDNA or gDNA.

The length of the CDR3 is 17 residues. The ends lost 4 bases at V and 3 bases at J; junction bases unmatched: 8. Germline assignment: CDR1 LNHDA and CDR2 SQIVND (reference sequence). The method was immunoSEQ multiplex PCR; TCRdb's version includes in-frame clones alone and lacks a portion of them. Counted here are around 80,000 clones, roughly 80% occurring once; the ten biggest clones make up roughly a sixth. Source material: peripheral blood. This receptor was obtained from an elderly woman with acute or convalescent COVID-19. The gene calls are TRBV19 and TRBJ1-4; 10 positions agree with TRBD1. CDR3 protein: CASSNRDRGRANEKLFF. The CDR3 nucleotides read TGTGCCAGTAGTAACAGGGACAGGGGTAGAGCTAATGAAAAACTGTTTTTT.